This T cell receptor (beta chain) was sequenced in a study of spatial heterogeneity in lung cancer. Study results and limitations: Intratumoral expanded alpha and beta TCR counts were found to track tumor mutation counts.

Time point given: sample taken at primary tumor resection. Looked up from germline, CDR1 is SGHTA and CDR2 is FQGNSA. The V and J ends lost 3 bases and 8 bases, in that order; junction bases with no gene match: 10. This CDR3 region has 16 residues. TCRdb fed the 5' RACE reads into MiXCR, producing one record per CDR3 protein. Among 1,200 to 1,500 distinct CDR3 sequences, 15% to 17% were seen once, and the ten largest hold about 13%. Relative to its sample, this clonotype is medium-sized. Its antigen is currently unknown. Specimen: lung tumor tissue, collected at surgery. The origin of this receptor is a male donor with early-stage non-small cell lung cancer. J is TRBJ2-1 and V is TRBV7-2, with 10 positions matching TRBD2. For the CDR3, the DNA is TGTGCCAGCAGCTTCGCCGGGACTAGCGATGCTTATGAGCAGTTCTTC. It specifies CASSFAGTSDAYEQFF.